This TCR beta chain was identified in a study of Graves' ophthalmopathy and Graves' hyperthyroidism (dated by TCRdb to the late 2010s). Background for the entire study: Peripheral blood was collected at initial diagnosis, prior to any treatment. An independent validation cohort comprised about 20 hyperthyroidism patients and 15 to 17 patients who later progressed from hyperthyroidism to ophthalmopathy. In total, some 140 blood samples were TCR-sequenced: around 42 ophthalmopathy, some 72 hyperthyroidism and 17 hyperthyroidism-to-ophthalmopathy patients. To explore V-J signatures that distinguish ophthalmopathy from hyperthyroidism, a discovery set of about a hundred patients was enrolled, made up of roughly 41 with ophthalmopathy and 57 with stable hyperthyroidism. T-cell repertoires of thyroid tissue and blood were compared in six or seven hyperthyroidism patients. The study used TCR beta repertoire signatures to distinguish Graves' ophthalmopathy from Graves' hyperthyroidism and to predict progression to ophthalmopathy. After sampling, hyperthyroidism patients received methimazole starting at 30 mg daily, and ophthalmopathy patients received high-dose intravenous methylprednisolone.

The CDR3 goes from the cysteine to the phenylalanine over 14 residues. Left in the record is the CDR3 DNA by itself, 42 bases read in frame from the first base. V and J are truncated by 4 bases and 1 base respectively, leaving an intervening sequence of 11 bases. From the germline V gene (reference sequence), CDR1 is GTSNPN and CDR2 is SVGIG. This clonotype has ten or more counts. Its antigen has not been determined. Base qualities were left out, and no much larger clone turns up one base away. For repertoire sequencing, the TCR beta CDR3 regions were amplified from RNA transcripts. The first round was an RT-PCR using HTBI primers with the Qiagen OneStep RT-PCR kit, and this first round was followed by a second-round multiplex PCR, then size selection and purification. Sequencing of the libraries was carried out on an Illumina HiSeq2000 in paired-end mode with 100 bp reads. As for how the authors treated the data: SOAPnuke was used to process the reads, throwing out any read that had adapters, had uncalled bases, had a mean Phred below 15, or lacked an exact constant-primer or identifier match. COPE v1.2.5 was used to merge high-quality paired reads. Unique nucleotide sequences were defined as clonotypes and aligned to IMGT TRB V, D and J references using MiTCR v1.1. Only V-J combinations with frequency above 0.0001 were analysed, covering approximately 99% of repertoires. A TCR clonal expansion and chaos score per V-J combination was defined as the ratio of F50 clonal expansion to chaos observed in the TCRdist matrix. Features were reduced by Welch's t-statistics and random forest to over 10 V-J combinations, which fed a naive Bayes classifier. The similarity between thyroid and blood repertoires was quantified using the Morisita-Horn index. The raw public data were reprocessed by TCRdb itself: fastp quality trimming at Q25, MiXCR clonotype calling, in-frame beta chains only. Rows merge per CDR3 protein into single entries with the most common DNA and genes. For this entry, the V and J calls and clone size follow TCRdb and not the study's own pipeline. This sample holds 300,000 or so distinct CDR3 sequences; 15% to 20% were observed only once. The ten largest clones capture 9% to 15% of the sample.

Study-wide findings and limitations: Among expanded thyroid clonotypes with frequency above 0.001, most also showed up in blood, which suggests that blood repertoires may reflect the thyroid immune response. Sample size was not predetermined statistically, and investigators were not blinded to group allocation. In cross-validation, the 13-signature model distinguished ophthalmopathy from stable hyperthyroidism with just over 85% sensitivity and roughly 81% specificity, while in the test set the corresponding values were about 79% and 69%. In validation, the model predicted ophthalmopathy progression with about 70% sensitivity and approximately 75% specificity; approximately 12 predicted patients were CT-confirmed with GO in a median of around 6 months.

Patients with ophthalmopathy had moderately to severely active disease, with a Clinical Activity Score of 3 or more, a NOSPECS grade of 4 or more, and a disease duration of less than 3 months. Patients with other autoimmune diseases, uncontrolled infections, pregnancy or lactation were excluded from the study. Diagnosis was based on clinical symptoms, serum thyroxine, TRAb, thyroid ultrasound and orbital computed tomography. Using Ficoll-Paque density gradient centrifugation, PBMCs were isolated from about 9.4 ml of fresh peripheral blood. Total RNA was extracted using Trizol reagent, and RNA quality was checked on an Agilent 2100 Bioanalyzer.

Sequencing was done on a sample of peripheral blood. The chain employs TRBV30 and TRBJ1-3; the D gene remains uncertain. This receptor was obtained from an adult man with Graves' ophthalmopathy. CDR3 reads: CAWTALRSGNTIYF. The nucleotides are TGTGCCTGGACCGCGTTAAGGTCTGGAAACACCATATATTTT.